Sequencing of this T cell receptor (beta chain) was carried out in a study of a mutant IDH1 vaccine in newly diagnosed glioma. Background on the study: Treated patients, approximately 62% male and roughly 40% female, averaged about 42 years of age. Those enrolled had earlier been treated with radiotherapy, temozolomide, or both, mostly both.

CDR3 size: 14 residues. Germline V gene sequence: CDR1 SGHTA, CDR2 FQGNSA. V was clipped by 4 bases and J by 1 base, with 11 bases between them. Time point noted: week 35, safety follow-up. Doses consisted of 300 ug of mutant IDH1 20-mer peptide each, paired with topical imiquimod. Clones were read by immunoSEQ multiplex PCR, and TCRdb kept only the in-frame ones, dropping some. Among about 56,000 clones listed, roughly nine tenths were seen once. Comments on this clone: Its target is unknown.

The chain joins TRBV7-2 to TRBJ2-7; D is ambiguous. The clonotype was recovered from a man aged 40-49 years with glioma. This specimen was PBMCs, taken from a glioma patient whose treatment included an IDH1 peptide vaccine. CDR3: CASSSTLESYEQYF. CDR3 nucleotide sequence: TGTGCCAGCAGCTCCACCCTCGAATCCTACGAGCAGTACTTC.